This T cell receptor (beta chain) was retrieved from a study of shared clonotypes between healthy human individuals. Findings and caveats of the study: Sharing across four donors was highest in naive CD4 (around 5%) and lowest in memory CD8 (roughly 0.4%).

A word on this clone: Its antigen remains unidentified.

The table came from immunoSEQ multiplex PCR; TCRdb's copy has only in-frame clones and leaves some out. Of 550,000 to 700,000 clones in the sample, roughly 72% were seen once. The authors divided CD4+ cells into CD45RA+ naive and CD45RA-negative memory subsets. Looked up from germline, CDR1 is MNHEY and CDR2 is SMNVEV (reference sequence). V gave up 6 bases and J gave up 1 base; unmatched junction bases: 3. This CDR3 is 15 amino acids long. The source material was memory CD4+ T cells sorted from blood. Subset meaning: CD45RA-negative fraction. V is TRBV27 and J is TRBJ2-7, with TRBD2 matching 13 bases. This clonotype was obtained from a woman aged 25 to 39 in good health. CDR3 coding DNA: TGTGCCAGCAGGGGGGGACTAGCGGGGTCCTACGAGCAGTACTTC. Translation: CASRGGLAGSYEQYF.